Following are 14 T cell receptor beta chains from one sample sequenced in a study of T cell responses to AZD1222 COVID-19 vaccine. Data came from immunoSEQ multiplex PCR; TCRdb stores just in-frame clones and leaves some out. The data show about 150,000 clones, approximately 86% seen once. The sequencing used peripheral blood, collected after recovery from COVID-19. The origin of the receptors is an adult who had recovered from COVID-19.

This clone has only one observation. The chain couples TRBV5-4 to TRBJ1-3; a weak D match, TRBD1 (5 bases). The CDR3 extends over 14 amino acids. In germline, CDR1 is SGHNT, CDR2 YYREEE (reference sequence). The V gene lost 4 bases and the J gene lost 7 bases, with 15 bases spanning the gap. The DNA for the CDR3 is TGTGCCAGCAGCCTGATGGGGGTGGGGAACACCATATATTTT. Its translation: CASSLMGVGNTIYF. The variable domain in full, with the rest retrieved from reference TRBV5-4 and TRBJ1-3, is ETGVTQSPTHLIKTRGQQVTLRCSSQSGHNTVSWYQQALGQGPQFIFQYYREEENGRGNFPPRFSGLQFPNYSSELNVNALELDDSALYLCASSLMGVGNTIYFGEGSWLTVV.

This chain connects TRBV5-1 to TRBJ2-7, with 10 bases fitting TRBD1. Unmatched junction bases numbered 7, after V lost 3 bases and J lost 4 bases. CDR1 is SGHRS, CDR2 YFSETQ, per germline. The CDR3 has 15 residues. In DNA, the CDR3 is TGCGCCAGCAGCTCGGGACAGGGGAGTAGGTACGAGCAGTACTTC. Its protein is CASSSGQGSRYEQYF.

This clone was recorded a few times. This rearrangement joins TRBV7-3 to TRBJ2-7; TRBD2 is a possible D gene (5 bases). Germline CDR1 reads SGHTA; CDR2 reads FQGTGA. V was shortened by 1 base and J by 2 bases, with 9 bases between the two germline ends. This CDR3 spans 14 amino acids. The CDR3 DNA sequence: TGTGCCAGCAGCTTAAGAGGGCCCCCCTACGAGCAGTACTTC. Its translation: CASSLRGPPYEQYF.

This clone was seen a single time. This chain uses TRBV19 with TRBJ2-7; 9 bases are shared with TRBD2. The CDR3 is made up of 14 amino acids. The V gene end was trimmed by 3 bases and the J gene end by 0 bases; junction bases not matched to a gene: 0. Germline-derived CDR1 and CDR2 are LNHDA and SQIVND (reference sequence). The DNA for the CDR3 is TGTGCCAGTAGTATGACTAGCGGCTCCTACGAGCAGTACTTC. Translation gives CASSMTSGSYEQYF.

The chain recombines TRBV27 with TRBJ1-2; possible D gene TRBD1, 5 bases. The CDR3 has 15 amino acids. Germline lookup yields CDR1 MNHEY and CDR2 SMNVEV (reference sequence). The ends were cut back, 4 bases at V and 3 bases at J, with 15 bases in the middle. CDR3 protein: CASSSWSGAHYGYTF. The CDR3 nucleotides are TGTGCCAGCAGTTCGTGGTCCGGGGCTCACTATGGCTACACCTTC.

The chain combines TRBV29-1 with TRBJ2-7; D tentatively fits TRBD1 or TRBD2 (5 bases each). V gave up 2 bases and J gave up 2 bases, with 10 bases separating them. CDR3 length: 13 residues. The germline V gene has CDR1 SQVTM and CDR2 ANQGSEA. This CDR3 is CSVERDVPYEQYF. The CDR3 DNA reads TGCAGCGTTGAAAGGGACGTTCCCTACGAGCAGTACTTC.

The CDR3 sequence: CASSPTSNEQFF. CDR3 bases: TGTGCCAGCAGCCCGACTAGTAATGAGCAGTTCTTC. The V gene is TRBV3-1 (or the pseudogene TRBV3-2), the J gene TRBJ2-1; D possibly corresponds to TRBD2 (6 bases). Trimming shortened V by 4 bases and J by 7 bases, and 8 bases separated the two germline ends. This CDR3 contains 12 residues. Germline assignment: CDR1 LGHDT and CDR2 YNNKEL (reference sequence).

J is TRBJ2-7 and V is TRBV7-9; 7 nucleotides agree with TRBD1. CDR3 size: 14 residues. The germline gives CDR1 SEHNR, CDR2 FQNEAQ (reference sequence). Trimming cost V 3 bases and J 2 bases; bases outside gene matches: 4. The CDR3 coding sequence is TGTGCCAGCAGCTTGACAGGGCTCCCCTACGAGCAGTACTTC. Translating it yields CASSLTGLPYEQYF.

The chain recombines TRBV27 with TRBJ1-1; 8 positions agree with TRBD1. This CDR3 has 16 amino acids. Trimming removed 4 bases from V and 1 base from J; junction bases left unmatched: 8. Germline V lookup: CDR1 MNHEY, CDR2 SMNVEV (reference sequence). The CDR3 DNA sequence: TGTGCCAGCAGTTCCCTAACCGGGACAGGGAACACTGAAGCTTTCTTT. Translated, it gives CASSSLTGTGNTEAFF.

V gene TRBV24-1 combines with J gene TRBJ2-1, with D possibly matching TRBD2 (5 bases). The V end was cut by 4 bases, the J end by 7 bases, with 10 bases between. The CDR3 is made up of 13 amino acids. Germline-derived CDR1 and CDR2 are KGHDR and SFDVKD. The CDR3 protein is CATSERTLNEQFF. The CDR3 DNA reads TGTGCCACCAGTGAAAGGACTCTTAATGAGCAGTTCTTC.

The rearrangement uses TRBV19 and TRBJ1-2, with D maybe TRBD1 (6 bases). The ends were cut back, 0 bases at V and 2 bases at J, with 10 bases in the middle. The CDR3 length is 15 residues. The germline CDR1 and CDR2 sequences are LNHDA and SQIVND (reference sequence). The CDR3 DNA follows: TGTGCCAGTAGTATAGAACCAGGGGTGAACTATGGCTACACCTTC. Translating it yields CASSIEPGVNYGYTF.

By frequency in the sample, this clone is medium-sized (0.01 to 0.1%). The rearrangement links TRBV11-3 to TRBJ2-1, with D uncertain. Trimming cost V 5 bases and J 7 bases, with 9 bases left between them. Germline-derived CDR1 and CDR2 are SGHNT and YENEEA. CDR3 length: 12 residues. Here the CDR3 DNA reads TGTGCCAGCAGCACCTGGAATAATGAGCAGTTCTTC. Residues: CASSTWNNEQFF. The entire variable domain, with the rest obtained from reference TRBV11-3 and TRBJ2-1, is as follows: EAGVVQSPRYKIIEKKQPVAFWCNPISGHNTLYWYLQNLGQGPELLIRYENEEAVDDSQLPKDRFSAERLKGVDSTLKIQPAELGDSAVYLCASSTWNNEQFFGPGTRLTVL.

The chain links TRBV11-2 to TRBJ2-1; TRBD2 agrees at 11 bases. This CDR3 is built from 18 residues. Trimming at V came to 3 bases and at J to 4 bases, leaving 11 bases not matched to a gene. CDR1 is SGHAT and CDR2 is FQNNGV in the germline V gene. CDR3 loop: CASSFRRLAGGRYNEQFF. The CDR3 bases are TGTGCCAGCAGCTTCAGGAGGCTAGCGGGGGGTAGGTACAATGAGCAGTTCTTC.

CDR3 coding DNA: TGTGCCAGCAGTTTATCCCAATCTGGGGCCAACGTCCTGACTTTC. Translating it yields CASSLSQSGANVLTF. The V gene is TRBV28, the J gene TRBJ2-6, with unresolved D. V dropped 1 base and J dropped 1 base, with 5 bases sitting between them. Looked up from germline, CDR1 is MDHEN and CDR2 is SYDVKM. The CDR3 runs 15 residues. The full variable domain, with the rest looked up from reference TRBV28 and TRBJ2-6, is DVKVTQSSRYLVKRTGEKVFLECVQDMDHENMFWYRQDPGLGLRLIYFSYDVKMKEKGDIPEGYSVSREKKERFSLILESASTNQTSMYLCASSLSQSGANVLTFGAGSRLTVL.